What follows is one T cell receptor (beta chain) and its context. Its specificity is not known. The data stem from a study of cytomegalovirus exposure and HLA in healthy donors. Study findings and constraints: Cytomegalovirus-associated status was assigned to approximately 160 TCR beta chains. A likely sequencing artifact accounted for one observed cluster of highly shared sequence variants. Among the most significant clusters, several appeared linked to common viral pathogens in a later analysis.

This CDR3 is built from 14 residues. Germline CDR1 reads SGHTA; CDR2 reads FQGTGA. The V end was cut by 2 bases, the J end by 8 bases, with 13 bases between. Both 60 Vbeta primers and 13 Jbeta primers went into the PCR. Clones were sequenced by immunoSEQ multiplex PCR, and TCRdb holds only the in-frame ones, with some missing. Among fewer than 200,000 clones, 78% were seen once, and the ten largest hold about 3%. The donors were healthy bone marrow donors. Input material: PBMCs. The chain joins TRBV7-3 to TRBJ2-1; weak D call: TRBD2 (5 bases). This sequence originates from a female donor in good health and CMV-seronegative. CDR3 in amino acids: CASSLAGGSDEQFF. In DNA form, the CDR3 reads TGTGCCAGCAGCTTAGCGGGTGGCTCGGATGAGCAGTTCTTC. Using reference TRBV7-3 and TRBJ2-1 for the parts outside the CDR3, the full variable domain is GAGVSQTPSNKVTEKGKYVELRCDPISGHTALYWYRQSLGQGPEFLIYFQGTGAADDSGLPNDRFFAVRPEGSVSTLKIQRTERGDSAVYLCASSLAGGSDEQFFGPGTRLTVL.